This entry lists 6 T cell receptor beta chains sequenced from one sample in a study of OX40 agonist ivuxolimab in advanced cancers. TCRdb's copy holds only in-frame clones and misses some; the assay was immunoSEQ multiplex PCR. The data hold 55,000 to 70,000 clones, with 86% observed a single time. Sequenced material: CD4+ or CD8+ T cells sorted from blood, taken in a trial of the OX40 agonist ivuxolimab. The origin of the receptors is an adult with an advanced solid tumor such as melanoma, head and neck, liver or kidney cancer.

The chain is built from TRBV11-3 and TRBJ1-5, with 7 positions matching TRBD1. CDR3 size: 16 residues. V was clipped by 0 bases and J by 6 bases; unmatched bases: 8. CDR1 SGHNT and CDR2 YENEEA come from the germline V gene. CDR3 sequence reads: CASSLEGAGGSQPQHF. The CDR3 DNA follows: TGTGCCAGCAGCTTAGAAGGGGCAGGGGGTAGTCAGCCCCAGCATTTT.

The gene calls are TRBV6-1 and TRBJ1-1; D may be TRBD1 (5 bases). The CDR3 consists of 13 residues. Germline V gene lookup returns CDR1 MNHNS and CDR2 SASEGT. V lost 6 bases and J 1 base, leaving 9 bases between the germline ends. The DNA for the CDR3 is TGTGCCAGCAGCCCCCAGGGGAACACTGAAGCTTTCTTT. This encodes CASSPQGNTEAFF.

The chain has TRBV7-3 and TRBJ1-5; D is unresolved. The germline CDR1 and CDR2 sequences are SGHTA and FQGTGA. V was trimmed by 3 bases and J by 7 bases, leaving 7 bases between them. The CDR3 is 12 amino acids. The CDR3 nucleotides read TGTGCCAGCAGCTTGGACCCCCAGCCCCAGCATTTT. Translation gives CASSLDPQPQHF.

This chain links TRBV7-3 with TRBJ2-6, with D hard to call. Trimming removed 5 bases at V and 2 bases at J, with 10 bases between. The germline gives CDR1 SGHTA, CDR2 FQGTGA. The CDR3 is 15 amino acids. CDR3 sequence: CASSAASPGANVLTF. CDR3 DNA: TGTGCCAGCAGCGCCGCCAGCCCTGGGGCCAACGTCCTGACTTTC.

The table lists this clone with a count of one. The rearrangement joins TRBV15 to TRBJ1-6; D might be TRBD1 (5 bases). This CDR3 region has 15 residues. Germline V gene data show CDR1 as LNHNV and CDR2 as YYDKDF (reference sequence). Trimming took 3 bases from V and 7 from J, leaving 13 bases between them. The CDR3 loop is CATSRGLTENSPLHF. Here the CDR3 DNA reads TGTGCCACCAGCAGGGGCTTGACAGAGAATTCACCCCTCCACTTT.

This chain joins TRBV10-3 and TRBJ2-2; D perhaps matches TRBD2 (7 bases). V lost 6 bases to trimming and J lost 6 bases, with 23 bases between them. The germline V gene encodes CDR1 ENHRY and CDR2 SYGVKD. This CDR3 contains 17 residues. The CDR3 DNA sequence: TGTGCCATCAGAACAGGGCGGGATCTCCGGGGGGCCGGGGAGCTGTTTTTT. It translates to CAIRTGRDLRGAGELFF.